The next 25 T cell receptor beta chains were all read from a single sample in a study of cytomegalovirus exposure and HLA in healthy donors. Data came from immunoSEQ multiplex PCR; TCRdb stores just in-frame clones and leaves some out. The data contain 150,000 to 200,000 clones, more than 70% of them singletons. The sequenced sample was PBMCs. The receptors derive from a man between 25 and 39 years old in good health and CMV-seropositive.

The chain couples TRBV6-6 to TRBJ2-7; D unresolved. The length of the CDR3 is 14 residues. V was clipped by 0 bases and J by 1 base, with 7 bases between them. Germline assignment: CDR1 MNHNY and CDR2 SVGAGI (reference sequence). Here the CDR3 DNA reads TGTGCCAGCAGTTACTCTGCGGAGTCCTACGAGCAGTACTTC. Its protein product is CASSYSAESYEQYF.

The rearrangement uses TRBV13 and TRBJ1-4; D is possibly TRBD1 (5 bases). This CDR3 spans 14 amino acids. The germline CDR1 and CDR2 sequences are PRHDT and FYEKMQ (reference sequence). Trimming removed 0 bases from V and 5 bases from J, with 7 bases in between. CDR3 residues: CASSLGQGNEKLFF. Written as DNA, the CDR3 is TGTGCCAGCAGCTTAGGTCAGGGAAATGAAAAACTGTTTTTT.

This chain uses TRBV13 with TRBJ2-1; D ambiguous. Trimming removed 3 bases at V and 9 bases at J, with 12 bases between. The CDR3 has 13 amino acids. Germline CDR1 PRHDT, CDR2 FYEKMQ (reference sequence). CDR3 nucleotides: TGTGCCAGCAGCTTTCCCCTAAGGAGTGAGCAGTTCTTC. Translation: CASSFPLRSEQFF.

The rearrangement links TRBV2 to TRBJ2-5, with 8 nucleotides matching TRBD1. Germline V CDR1 and CDR2: SNHLY, FYNNEI. V was pared by 3 bases and J by 4 bases, with 7 bases of the junction left unmatched. The CDR3 runs 15 residues. Written as DNA, the CDR3 is TGTGCCAGCAGTGAGCGTCAGGGGGCCGGAGAGACCCAGTACTTC. Amino acids: CASSERQGAGETQYF. The variable domain in full, with the rest retrieved from reference TRBV2 and TRBJ2-5, is EPEVTQTPSHQVTQMGQEVILRCVPISNHLYFYWYRQILGQKVEFLVSFYNNEISEKSEIFDDQFSVERPDGSNFTLKIRSTKLEDSAMYFCASSERQGAGETQYFGPGTRLLVL.

This sequence joins TRBV5-4 and TRBJ1-1; D gene ambiguous. Per the germline V gene, CDR1 is SGHNT and CDR2 is YYREEE (reference sequence). The V end lost 5 bases, the J end lost 0 bases, and 5 bases lay between the germline ends. This CDR3 region has 12 residues. The CDR3 DNA reads TGTGCCAGCAGAACTGTGAACACTGAAGCTTTCTTT. It encodes CASRTVNTEAFF.

The chain links TRBV5-4 to TRBJ1-4; the D gene is possibly TRBD1 (5 bases). V lost 6 bases and J lost 4, with 19 bases in between. Germline loops: CDR1 SGHNT, CDR2 YYREEE (reference sequence). The CDR3 is 16 amino acids. The CDR3 loop is CASITGAGGDNEKLFF. CDR3 nucleotides: TGTGCCAGCATTACTGGGGCAGGCGGTGATAATGAAAAACTGTTTTTT.

This chain uses TRBV7-8 with TRBJ1-3; the D gene is possibly TRBD1 (6 bases). Germline CDR1 and CDR2: SGHVS and FQNEAQ. V was shortened by 5 bases and J by 9 bases, with 17 bases between the two germline ends. This CDR3 spans 14 amino acids. The CDR3 here is CASSLTGNLITIYF. The CDR3 nucleotides are TGTGCCAGCAGCCTAACAGGGAATTTGATCACCATATATTTT.

The rearrangement joins TRBV27 to TRBJ1-6, with TRBD1 as a possible D gene (6 bases). Germline assignment: CDR1 MNHEY and CDR2 SMNVEV (reference sequence). V shed 0 bases and J shed 8 bases, with 11 bases lying between them. The CDR3 has 15 residues. CDR3 coding DNA: TGTGCCAGCAGTTTATCCCGGACAGATTATTCACCCCTCCACTTT. Its protein is CASSLSRTDYSPLHF.

The rearrangement uses TRBV19 and TRBJ2-5, with TRBD1 as a possible D gene (6 bases). This CDR3 contains 15 residues. Deletions cut 6 bases from V and 2 bases from J, with 16 bases between. CDR1 and CDR2 from the germline V gene are LNHDA and SQIVND (reference sequence). The CDR3 region is CASSEGYRVQETQYF. For the CDR3, the DNA is TGTGCCAGTAGCGAGGGGTACAGGGTTCAAGAGACCCAGTACTTC.

The gene calls are TRBV13 and TRBJ2-3, with 8 bases aligning to TRBD1. The CDR3 spans 13 residues. Trimming removed 10 bases from V and 3 bases from J; junction bases left unmatched: 6. Germline V gene lookup returns CDR1 PRHDT and CDR2 FYEKMQ (reference sequence). The CDR3 DNA is TGTGCCAATTCAGGGGGCAGGACAGATACGCAGTATTTT. Protein product: CANSGGRTDTQYF. Combining the CDR3 with reference TRBV13 and TRBJ2-3 gives the whole variable domain AAGVIQSPRHLIKEKRETATLKCYPIPRHDTVYWYQQGPGQDPQFLISFYEKMQSDKGSIPDRFSAQQFSDYHSELNMSSLELGDSALYFCANSGGRTDTQYFGPGTRLTVL.

This chain uses TRBV6-1 with TRBJ2-7; 7 nucleotides agree with TRBD1. V lost 6 bases and J lost 3; bases outside the gene matches: 8. CDR3 size: 14 residues. Germline-derived CDR1 and CDR2 are MNHNS and SASEGT. The CDR3, as DNA: TGTGCCAGCAGAGCCGGGACAGCAATCTACGAGCAGTACTTC. Translated, it gives CASRAGTAIYEQYF.

This clone was picked up one time. The chain joins TRBV11-3 to TRBJ2-7, with D maybe TRBD1 (6 bases). CDR1 and CDR2 from the germline V gene are SGHNT and YENEEA. CDR3 length equals 14 residues. Trimming took off 5 bases at V and 2 bases at J, with 13 bases between the two ends. The CDR3 bases are TGTGCCAGCAGCACCCCAGGGGTTCCCTACGAGCAGTACTTC. Protein product: CASSTPGVPYEQYF.

This CDR3 reads CASSRRGEDTQYF. In DNA form, the CDR3 reads TGTGCCAGCAGTCGGAGGGGAGAAGATACGCAGTATTTT. This chain links TRBV28 with TRBJ2-3, with D possibly matching TRBD2 (6 bases). The V and J ends lost 5 bases and 5 bases respectively, with 11 bases between them. This CDR3 is built from 13 residues. Germline lookup yields CDR1 MDHEN and CDR2 SYDVKM. Full variable domain (missing parts from reference TRBV28 and TRBJ2-3): DVKVTQSSRYLVKRTGEKVFLECVQDMDHENMFWYRQDPGLGLRLIYFSYDVKMKEKGDIPEGYSVSREKKERFSLILESASTNQTSMYLCASSRRGEDTQYFGPGTRLTVL.

The chain employs TRBV30 and TRBJ1-2, with TRBD1 as a possible D gene (5 bases). Germline V gene data show CDR1 as GTSNPN and CDR2 as SVGIG (reference sequence). The V end was cut by 2 bases, the J end by 8 bases, with 9 bases between. There are 11 residues in the CDR3. The CDR3 bases are TGTGCCTGGAGTACCCAGGGCGGCTACACCTTC. It translates to CAWSTQGGYTF.

The chain links TRBV7-2 to TRBJ2-3, with D uncertain. CDR3 size: 12 residues. Trimming cost V 1 base and J 7 bases, with 6 bases left between them. Germline CDR1 SGHTA, CDR2 FQGNSA. The CDR3 nucleotides are TGTGCCAGCAGCTTAGGACAATATACGCAGTATTTT. Its translation: CASSLGQYTQYF.

This sequence joins TRBV6-5 and TRBJ2-3; D unclear. Germline assignment: CDR1 MNHEY and CDR2 SVGAGI. Trimming cost V 0 bases and J 3 bases, with 10 bases left between them. The CDR3 runs to 15 residues. CDR3 nucleotide sequence: TGTGCCAGCAGTTACTCCCTCCCCCGGACAGATACGCAGTATTTT. Residues: CASSYSLPRTDTQYF.

The V gene is TRBV2, the J gene TRBJ1-3; 9 positions match TRBD1. With 5 bases clipped from V and 4 bases from J, the junction kept 9 bases outside the gene matches. This CDR3 is 16 amino acids long. Germline CDR1 SNHLY, CDR2 FYNNEI. The CDR3 reads CASSSRDREYGNTIYF. The DNA for the CDR3 is TGTGCCAGCAGTAGCCGGGACAGGGAGTACGGAAACACCATATATTTT.

The rearrangement uses TRBV7-9 and TRBJ1-1; 7 bases fit TRBD1. The junction had 3 bases not matched to a gene; V was cut back by 0 bases and J by 8 bases. The CDR3 totals 13 residues. Germline CDR1 and CDR2: SEHNR and FQNEAQ (reference sequence). The CDR3 is CASSLAGTDEAFF. The CDR3 DNA reads as TGTGCCAGCAGCTTAGCCGGGACAGACGAAGCTTTCTTT.

This clone was seen more than once but under ten times. The rearrangement uses TRBV4-2 and TRBJ2-5; D is possibly TRBD2 (6 bases). The CDR3 totals 18 residues. V dropped 4 bases and J dropped 3 bases, with 24 bases sitting between them. Germline CDR1 and CDR2: LGHNA and YNFKEQ. CDR3 DNA sequence: TGTGCCAGCAGCCGGCACCAGACGTCCGGGGGATTAGAAGAGACCCAGTACTTC. As protein: CASSRHQTSGGLEETQYF.

V usage is TRBV9 and J usage is TRBJ1-6, with a tentative D call TRBD1 (5 bases). The CDR3 extends over 19 amino acids. The V end lost 4 bases, the J end lost 0 bases, and 20 bases lay between the germline ends. Germline values: CDR1 SGDLS, CDR2 YYNGEE. CDR3 DNA: TGTGCCAGCAGCCGTACGATAGACAGCAAAAGCTCCTATAATTCACCCCTCCACTTT. Translated: CASSRTIDSKSSYNSPLHF. Looking up the rest from reference TRBV9 and TRBJ1-6 gives the full variable domain: DSGVTQTPKHLITATGQRVTLRCSPRSGDLSVYWYQQSLDQGLQFLIQYYNGEERAKGNILERFSAQQFPDLHSELNLSSLELGDSALYFCASSRTIDSKSSYNSPLHFGNGTRLTVT.

There are a few counts of this clone. The rearrangement uses TRBV6-1 and TRBJ2-2, with 8 bases lining up with TRBD1. CDR3 size: 15 residues. V lost 2 bases and J lost 6; bases outside the gene matches: 5. CDR1 is MNHNS and CDR2 is SASEGT in the germline V gene. CDR3: CASSEPGQGAGELFF. CDR3 bases: TGTGCCAGCAGTGAACCCGGACAGGGCGCCGGGGAGCTGTTTTTT.

The chain uses TRBV28 and TRBJ2-2; 7 bases agree with TRBD1. In germline, CDR1 is MDHEN, CDR2 SYDVKM. This CDR3 is 16 amino acids long. V lost 5 bases to trimming and J lost 2 bases; unmatched junction nucleotides: 8. The CDR3 DNA reads TGTGCCAGCAGTCGCCCGGGACAGATAAACACCGGGGAGCTGTTTTTT. Translation: CASSRPGQINTGELFF.

The chain carries TRBV19 and TRBJ2-7; 8 nucleotides match TRBD2. Losses at the gene ends were 5 bases for V and 6 bases for J; bases not matched to a gene: 9. Germline-derived CDR1 and CDR2 are LNHDA and SQIVND (reference sequence). This CDR3 has 14 residues. The CDR3 DNA follows: TGTGCCAGTAGTGCAACCGGGACTAGTCTCGAGCAGTACTTC. This gives the protein CASSATGTSLEQYF.

The chain is built from TRBV19 and TRBJ1-2; D remains ambiguous. This CDR3 is built from 12 residues. Germline lookup yields CDR1 LNHDA and CDR2 SQIVND (reference sequence). V lost 3 bases and J lost 4, with 6 bases in between. CDR3 region: CASSIPGYGYTF. The CDR3 coding sequence is TGTGCCAGTAGTATCCCGGGCTATGGCTACACCTTC. Full variable domain (remainder filled in from reference TRBV19 and TRBJ1-2): DGGITQSPKYLFRKEGQNVTLSCEQNLNHDAMYWYRQDPGQGLRLIYYSQIVNDFQKGDIAEGYSVSREKKESFPLTVTSAQKNPTAFYLCASSIPGYGYTFGSGTRLTVV.

This clone was found once. J is TRBJ2-7 and V is TRBV7-9; 7 positions agree with TRBD2. The CDR3 has 18 amino acids. V dropped 5 bases and J dropped 4; count of bases not matched to a gene: 20. Germline V lookup: CDR1 SEHNR, CDR2 FQNEAQ (reference sequence). DNA of the CDR3: TGTGCCAGCAGCGCATATCCCGGCCGGGGCGGGAGTAGTTACGAGCAGTACTTC. Amino acid sequence: CASSAYPGRGGSSYEQYF.